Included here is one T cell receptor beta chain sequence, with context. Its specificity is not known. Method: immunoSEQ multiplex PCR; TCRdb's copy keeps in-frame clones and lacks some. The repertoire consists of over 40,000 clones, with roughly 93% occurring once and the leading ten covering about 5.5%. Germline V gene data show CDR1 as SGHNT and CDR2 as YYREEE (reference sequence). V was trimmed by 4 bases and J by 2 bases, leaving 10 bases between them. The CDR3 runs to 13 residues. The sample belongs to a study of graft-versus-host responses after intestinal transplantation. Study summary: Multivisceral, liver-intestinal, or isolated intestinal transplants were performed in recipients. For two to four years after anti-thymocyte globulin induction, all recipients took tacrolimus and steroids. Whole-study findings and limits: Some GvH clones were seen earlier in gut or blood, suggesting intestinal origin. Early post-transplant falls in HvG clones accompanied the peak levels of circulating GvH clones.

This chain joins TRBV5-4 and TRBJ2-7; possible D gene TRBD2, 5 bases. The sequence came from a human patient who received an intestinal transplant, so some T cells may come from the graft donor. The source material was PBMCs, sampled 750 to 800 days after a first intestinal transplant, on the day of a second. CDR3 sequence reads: CASSVGVPYEQYF. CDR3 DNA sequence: TGTGCCAGCAGCGTCGGGGTACCCTACGAGCAGTACTTC.